This T cell receptor (beta chain) comes out of a study of early T cells in non-severe SARS-CoV-2 infection. Across the whole study: Bulk RNA isolated from unsorted whole blood underwent sequencing; chains were not paired. Whole-study findings and limits: There was a bias toward anti-spike CD8 responses in VDJdb matching, which missed private and CD4 specificities.

This clonotype was seen many times. Its antigen is still unknown. Unique molecular identifier tags were affixed to discrete cDNA molecules. TCRdb reprocessed the 5' RACE reads via MiXCR and lists one record per CDR3 protein. The table has about 33,000 distinct CDR3 sequences, 3.9% seen once. The sequenced material came from whole blood. The sequence derives from an adult who was a healthcare worker with PCR-confirmed SARS-CoV-2 infection or an uninfected control (not recorded which).

The CDR3 loop reads CASSLGGRQETQYF. The CDR3 DNA reads as TGTGCCAGTAGTCTGGGCGGGAGACAAGAGACCCAGTACTTC. The chain couples TRBV19 to TRBJ2-5, with 7 nucleotides matching TRBD2. Trimming at V came to 5 bases and at J to 2 bases, leaving 5 bases not matched to a gene. Germline V lookup: CDR1 LNHDA, CDR2 SQIVND (reference sequence). This CDR3 is built from 14 residues.